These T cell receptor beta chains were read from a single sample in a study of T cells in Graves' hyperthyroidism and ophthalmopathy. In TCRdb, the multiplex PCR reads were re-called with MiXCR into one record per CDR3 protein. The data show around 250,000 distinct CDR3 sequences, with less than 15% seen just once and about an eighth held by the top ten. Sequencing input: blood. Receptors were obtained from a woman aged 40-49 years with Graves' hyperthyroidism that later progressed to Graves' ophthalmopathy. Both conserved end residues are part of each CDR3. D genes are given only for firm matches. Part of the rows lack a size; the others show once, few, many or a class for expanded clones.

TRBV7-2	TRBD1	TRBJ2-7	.	TGTGCCAGCAGCACGGACCGGGACAGGGGTATCTACGAGCAGTACTTC	CASSTDRDRGIYEQYF
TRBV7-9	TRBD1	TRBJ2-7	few	TGTGCCAGCAGCACCCTCCGGGACAGTACCTACGAGCAGTACTTC	CASSTLRDSTYEQYF
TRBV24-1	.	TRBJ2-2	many	TGTGCCACTCACGACCCGGACAATTACACCGGGGAGCTGTTTTTT	CATHDPDNYTGELFF
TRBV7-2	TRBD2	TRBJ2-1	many	TGTGCCAGCAGCTTCACTAGCGGGATTGAGCAGTTCTTC	CASSFTSGIEQFF
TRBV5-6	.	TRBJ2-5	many	TGTGCCAGCAGCTTGGAAGGATCTCCGTGGACCCAGTACTTC	CASSLEGSPWTQYF
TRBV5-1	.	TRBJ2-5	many	TGCGCCAGCAGCTGGCAGGGGGGGAGAGAGACCCAGTACTTC	CASSWQGGRETQYF
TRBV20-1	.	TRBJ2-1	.	TGCAGTGCTAGAGAGGGGGGCCCGAGAAGTGAGCAGTTCTTC	CSAREGGPRSEQFF
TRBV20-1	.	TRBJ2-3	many	TGCAGTGCTTCCCTCAGCGGAAGCACAGATACGCAGTATTTT	CSASLSGSTDTQYF
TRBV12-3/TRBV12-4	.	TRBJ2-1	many	TGTGCCAGCAGGCCACCCAGTAAGCCCTACAATGAGCAGTTCTTC	CASRPPSKPYNEQFF
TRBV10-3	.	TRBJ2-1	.	TGTGCCATCAGTCGGGGGAACTCTGGGCACTCCGATGAGCAGTTCTTC	CAISRGNSGHSDEQFF
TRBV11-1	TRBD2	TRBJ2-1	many	TGTGCCAGCAGAATTACCGGGACTAGCGCCGACAATGAGCAGTTCTTC	CASRITGTSADNEQFF
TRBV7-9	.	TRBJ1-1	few	TGTGCCAGCAGCCAGAAGACGGGGAACACTGAAGCTTTCTTT	CASSQKTGNTEAFF
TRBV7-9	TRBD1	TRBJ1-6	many	TGTGCCAGCAGCTCGGACAGGGGAGGGGATTCACCCCTCCACTTT	CASSSDRGGDSPLHF
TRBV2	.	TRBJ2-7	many	TGTGCCAGCAGTGATCCAGCGGACAACTCCTACGAGCAGTACTTC	CASSDPADNSYEQYF
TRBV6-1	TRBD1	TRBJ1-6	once	TGTGCCAGCAGTCTCGGACAGGGATCACCCCTCCACTTT	CASSLGQGSPLHF
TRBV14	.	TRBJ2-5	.	TGTGCCAGCAGCCCTAGGGTGAGGTTCCGGGAGACCCAGTACTTC	CASSPRVRFRETQYF
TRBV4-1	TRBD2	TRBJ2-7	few	TGCGCCAGCAGCCTAATGGCTAGCGGGAGCGGTGAGCAGTACTTC	CASSLMASGSGEQYF
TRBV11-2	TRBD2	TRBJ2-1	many	TGTGCCAGCAGTACGGGGGGGTTAAATGAGCAGTTCTTC	CASSTGGLNEQFF
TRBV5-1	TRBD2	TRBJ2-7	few	TGCGCCAGCAGCCTAGAGACTAGCGGGAGCGAGCAGTACTTC	CASSLETSGSEQYF
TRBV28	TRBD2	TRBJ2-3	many	TGTGCCAGCAGCTCCTCAGGGACTAGCCCCGCAGATACGCAGTATTTT	CASSSSGTSPADTQYF
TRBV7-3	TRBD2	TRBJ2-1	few	TGTGCCAGCAGCCCCATCCCGCGGGAGGGGAGAGGTGAGCAGTTCTTC	CASSPIPREGRGEQFF
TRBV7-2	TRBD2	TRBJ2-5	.	TGTGCCAGCAGCTTAGGGGGCGGGAGGGGGCAAGAGACCCAGTACTTC	CASSLGGGRGQETQYF
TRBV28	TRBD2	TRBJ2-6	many	TGTGCCAGCAGTTCGCCTGGGAGGGTTGGGGCCAACGTCCTGACTTTC	CASSSPGRVGANVLTF
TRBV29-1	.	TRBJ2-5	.	TGCAGCGTTGTTGCGGCAGAAGAGACCCAGTACTTC	CSVVAAEETQYF
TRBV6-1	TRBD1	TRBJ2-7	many	TGTGCCAGCAGTGAGACCGGGACAGGGGGCGACGAGCAGTACTTC	CASSETGTGGDEQYF
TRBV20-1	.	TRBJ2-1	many	TGCAGTGTTCATCACACTAGCCGTTTCAATGAGCAGTTCTTC	CSVHHTSRFNEQFF
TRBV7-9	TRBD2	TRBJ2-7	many	TGTGCCAGCAGCTTAGTGGGTAGCGGGACTCTCTACGAGCAGTACTTC	CASSLVGSGTLYEQYF
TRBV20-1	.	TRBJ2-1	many	TGCAGTGCGACGGGACTGGCGTACAATGAGCAGTTCTTC	CSATGLAYNEQFF
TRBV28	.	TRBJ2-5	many	TGTGCCAGCAGCCCAGGAGGGGGCCGGGGGCGAGAGACCCAGTACTTC	CASSPGGGRGRETQYF
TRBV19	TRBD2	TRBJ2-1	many	TGTGCCAGTAGTATAGAGGGACTAGCGGGGGATGAGCAGTTCTTC	CASSIEGLAGDEQFF
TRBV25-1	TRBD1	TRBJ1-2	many	TGTGCCAGCAGTGAATCCACCCAGGGGGCGTTCAGGGGCTACACCTTC	CASSESTQGAFRGYTF
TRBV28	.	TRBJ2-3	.	TGTGCCAGCAGCCGTCCTAGCGACCGCACAGATACGCAGTATTTT	CASSRPSDRTDTQYF